This TCR beta chain was obtained from a study of cytomegalovirus exposure and HLA in healthy donors. Whole-study context: Drawn from HLA-typed donors, tens of millions of unique TCRs were held in an early data release. Study-level results: Using a false discovery rate of 0.05, a later analysis showed that roughly 16,000 TCR beta sequences were associated with HLA alleles. Diagnosis of cytomegalovirus status made by the classifier reportedly showed high specificity and sensitivity. A missense variant in DCLRE1C was later tied to TCR beta V- and J-gene trimming.

The V and J ends lost 5 bases and 4 bases respectively, with 12 bases between them. Germline CDR1 reads SGHTA; CDR2 reads FQGTGA. This CDR3 has 14 residues. The PCR used 60 Vbeta and 13 Jbeta primers. Method: immunoSEQ multiplex PCR; TCRdb's copy keeps in-frame clones and lacks some. The sample lists 110,000 or so clones, 76% occurring once. In regard to this clone: As yet, its antigen is unknown.

This receptor was obtained from a man in his forties in good health and CMV-seropositive. The specimen was PBMCs. This chain links TRBV7-3 with TRBJ1-5; TRBD1 is a possible D gene (5 bases). The CDR3 DNA sequence: TGTGCCAGCAGCCAACATGGGGGGAATCAGCCCCAGCATTTT. Protein sequence: CASSQHGGNQPQHF.